These 24 T cell receptor beta chains originate from one sample sequenced in a study of blood T cell repertoires in COVID-19. Using immunoSEQ multiplex PCR, the repertoire was profiled, and TCRdb retains in-frame clones only, with some absent. This sample carries 85,000 to 120,000 clones, around 84% of them seen once, and the ten largest clones take about 2.9%. The sample comprised peripheral blood. Receptor source: a man aged 50 to 60 with active or convalescent COVID-19.

In this sample, this clone turned up once. J is TRBJ2-2 and V is TRBV11-2; D possibly corresponds to TRBD1 (6 bases). The CDR3 consists of 12 residues. Germline V gene sequence: CDR1 SGHAT, CDR2 FQNNGV. The V and J ends lost 8 bases and 7 bases respectively, with 11 bases between them. The CDR3 nucleotides read TGTGCCAGCCAAACAGGGCACGGGGAGCTGTTTTTT. Residues: CASQTGHGELFF. The entire variable domain, with the rest obtained from reference TRBV11-2 and TRBJ2-2, is as follows: EAGVAQSPRYKIIEKRQSVAFWCNPISGHATLYWYQQILGQGPKLLIQFQNNGVVDDSQLPKDRFSAERLKGVDSTLKIQPAKLEDSAVYLCASQTGHGELFFGEGSRLTVL.

The chain joins TRBV30 to TRBJ2-5; D may be TRBD1 (6 bases). The CDR3 runs 13 residues. CDR1 is GTSNPN, CDR2 SVGIG, per germline (reference sequence). Trimming took 3 bases from V and 1 from J, leaving 9 bases between them. CDR3 nucleotides: TGTGCCTGGAGCCGACAGGTCCAAGAGACCCAGTACTTC. Residues: CAWSRQVQETQYF.

CDR3 bases: TGTGCCAGCAGCCAAGGACTAGCGGCCCGCACAGATACGCAGTATTTT. Translation gives CASSQGLAARTDTQYF. This chain joins TRBV3-1 (or the pseudogene TRBV3-2) and TRBJ2-3; 9 bases map to TRBD2. The germline V gene has CDR1 LGHDT and CDR2 YNNKEL (reference sequence). Losses at the gene ends were 1 base for V and 1 base for J; bases not matched to a gene: 3. The CDR3 runs to 16 residues.

The genes are TRBV10-2 and TRBJ2-6; 10 bases align to TRBD2. V lost 7 bases, J lost 0 bases, and 9 bases stayed unmatched. CDR1 and CDR2 (germline): WSHSY, SAAADI. There are 18 residues in the CDR3. The CDR3 spells CASKSASGGNSGANVLTF. The CDR3 DNA sequence: TGCGCCAGCAAAAGTGCTAGCGGGGGTAACTCTGGGGCCAACGTCCTGACTTTC.

J is TRBJ1-4 and V is TRBV6-1, with 8 bases matching TRBD1. This CDR3 contains 15 residues. With V trimmed by 2 bases and J by 7 bases, 6 bases remained unmatched. Germline V gene lookup returns CDR1 MNHNS and CDR2 SASEGT. CDR3 loop: CASSEQGAPSEKLFF. The CDR3 DNA reads as TGTGCCAGCAGTGAACAGGGGGCGCCGAGTGAAAAACTGTTTTTT.

A single count supports this clone. This chain links TRBV27 with TRBJ2-3; TRBD1 is a possible D gene (6 bases). V was shortened by 5 bases and J by 3 bases, with 18 bases between the two germline ends. CDR1 is MNHEY and CDR2 is SMNVEV in the germline V gene (reference sequence). CDR3 length equals 16 residues. The CDR3 DNA is TGTGCCAGCAGTGGCGACTTCAGGGGTTGGACAGATACGCAGTATTTT. Protein: CASSGDFRGWTDTQYF.

The chain combines TRBV6-6 with TRBJ2-5, with D perhaps matching TRBD1 (5 bases). CDR1 and CDR2 from the germline V gene are MNHNY and SVGAGI (reference sequence). V lost 2 bases to trimming and J lost 2 bases, with 12 bases between them. The CDR3 consists of 15 residues. The CDR3 is CASSYGQGQQETQYF. As DNA, the CDR3 is TGTGCCAGCAGTTACGGGCAGGGTCAACAAGAGACCCAGTACTTC.

The chain has TRBV15 and TRBJ2-6; D is unresolved. This CDR3 comprises 17 residues. The germline gives CDR1 LNHNV, CDR2 YYDKDF (reference sequence). Trimming cost V 0 bases and J 0 bases, with 9 bases left between them. The CDR3 region has the DNA TGTGCCACCAGCAGAGAATCTGCGGCCTCTGGGGCCAACGTCCTGACTTTC. Protein product: CATSRESAASGANVLTF. The full variable domain, with the rest looked up from reference TRBV15 and TRBJ2-6, is DAMVIQNPRYQVTQFGKPVTLSCSQTLNHNVMYWYQQKSSQAPKLLFHYYDKDFNNEADTPDNFQSRRPNTSFCFLDIRSPGLGDTAMYLCATSRESAASGANVLTFGAGSRLTVL.

This chain uses TRBV5-1 with TRBJ1-1; 7 bases line up with TRBD1. Losses at the gene ends were 4 bases for V and 7 bases for J; bases not matched to a gene: 13. Germline V CDR1 and CDR2: SGHRS, YFSETQ. This CDR3 spans 15 amino acids. CDR3 in amino acids: CASSPDRPIGIEAFF. Here the CDR3 DNA reads TGCGCCAGCAGCCCGGACAGGCCCATAGGAATTGAAGCTTTCTTT. The full variable domain, its missing parts supplied by reference TRBV5-1 and TRBJ1-1, is KAGVTQTPRYLIKTRGQQVTLSCSPISGHRSVSWYQQTPGQGLQFLFEYFSETQRNKGNFPGRFSGRQFSNSRSEMNVSTLELGDSALYLCASSPDRPIGIEAFFGQGTRLTVV.

The CDR3 spells CASSQGGDQPQHF. CDR3 nucleotides: TGTGCCAGCAGCCAAGGAGGAGATCAGCCCCAGCATTTT. V and J are TRBV3-1 (or the pseudogene TRBV3-2) and TRBJ1-5; D remains unclear. The CDR3 has 13 amino acids. Germline CDR1 and CDR2: LGHDT and YNNKEL (reference sequence). V lost 1 base and J 5 bases, leaving 6 bases between the germline ends.

This clone was counted only a few times. V usage is TRBV5-4 and J usage is TRBJ2-7; 9 nucleotides align to TRBD1. Germline CDR1 is SGHNT and CDR2 is YYREEE (reference sequence). The CDR3 extends over 14 amino acids. V gave up 5 bases and J gave up 1 base; unmatched junction bases: 4. Written as DNA, the CDR3 is TGTGCCAGCAGGCTAGACAGGGGGTCCTACGAGCAGTACTTC. This sequence encodes CASRLDRGSYEQYF. The full variable domain, its missing parts supplied by reference TRBV5-4 and TRBJ2-7, is ETGVTQSPTHLIKTRGQQVTLRCSSQSGHNTVSWYQQALGQGPQFIFQYYREEENGRGNFPPRFSGLQFPNYSSELNVNALELDDSALYLCASRLDRGSYEQYFGPGTRLTVT.

This chain connects TRBV2 to TRBJ1-5; 10 nucleotides align to TRBD1. Unmatched junction bases numbered 3, after V lost 6 bases and J lost 7 bases. The CDR3 runs 13 residues. Germline values: CDR1 SNHLY, CDR2 FYNNEI. The CDR3 spells CASREGQGQPQHF. The CDR3 DNA sequence: TGTGCCAGCAGGGAGGGACAGGGGCAGCCCCAGCATTTT.

The CDR3 DNA is TGTGCCATCAGTGAGTACGGACAGGGATCCGAGCAGTACTTC. It yields the protein CAISEYGQGSEQYF. This chain joins TRBV10-3 and TRBJ2-7; 8 bases are shared with TRBD1. This CDR3 contains 14 residues. From germline, CDR1 is ENHRY and CDR2 SYGVKD. V lost 1 base and J lost 6; bases outside the gene matches: 5.

The rearrangement links TRBV11-2 to TRBJ2-3; D is possibly TRBD2 (6 bases). The CDR3 spans 15 residues. V shed 1 base and J shed 1 base, with 9 bases lying between them. CDR1 is SGHAT and CDR2 is FQNNGV in the germline V gene. CDR3: CASSLGGGRTDTQYF. As DNA, the CDR3 is TGTGCCAGCAGCTTAGGAGGAGGGCGCACAGATACGCAGTATTTT. Looking up the rest from reference TRBV11-2 and TRBJ2-3 gives the full variable domain: EAGVAQSPRYKIIEKRQSVAFWCNPISGHATLYWYQQILGQGPKLLIQFQNNGVVDDSQLPKDRFSAERLKGVDSTLKIQPAKLEDSAVYLCASSLGGGRTDTQYFGPGTRLTVL.

The chain is built from TRBV6-6 and TRBJ2-3, with 8 bases aligning to TRBD1. V was clipped by 4 bases and J by 5 bases; unmatched bases: 5. CDR1 is MNHNY and CDR2 is SVGAGI in the germline V gene (reference sequence). There are 14 residues in the CDR3. DNA of the CDR3: TGTGCCAGCAGTTCGAGACAGGGGAGAGATACGCAGTATTTT. It specifies CASSSRQGRDTQYF.

This chain connects TRBV7-9 to TRBJ2-7; D is unresolved. Germline CDR1 is SEHNR and CDR2 is FQNEAQ (reference sequence). Trimming took off 8 bases at V and 4 bases at J, with 12 bases between the two ends. This CDR3 has 12 amino acids. The CDR3 is CASETSNYEQYV. The CDR3 coding sequence is TGTGCCAGCGAGACATCCAATTACGAGCAGTACGTC.

The chain is built from TRBV4-3 and TRBJ1-1; D gene uncertain. Germline loops: CDR1 LGHNA, CDR2 YSLEER. The CDR3 contains 16 residues. Trimming removed 2 bases from V and 10 bases from J, with 23 bases in between. The CDR3 DNA sequence: TGCGCCAGCAGCCAACAAGCTACCGGGCCCACGGCGGGAGCTTTCTTT. Translating gives CASSQQATGPTAGAFF.

This chain links TRBV27 with TRBJ2-1; D gene unclear. The germline V gene encodes CDR1 MNHEY and CDR2 SMNVEV (reference sequence). The CDR3 loop spans 11 amino acids. Deletions cut 8 bases from V and 3 bases from J, with 5 bases between. The chain's CDR3 is CASAFYNEQFF. The CDR3 DNA is TGTGCCAGCGCGTTCTACAATGAGCAGTTCTTC.

The V and J genes are TRBV29-1 and TRBJ2-3; D remains ambiguous. Germline CDR1 reads SQVTM; CDR2 reads ANQGSEA. The CDR3 has 12 amino acids. Deletions cut 6 bases from V and 3 bases from J, with 10 bases between. CDR3 region: CSVERQTDTQYF. CDR3 sequence (DNA): TGCAGCGTCGAGAGGCAGACAGATACGCAGTATTTT.

The chain couples TRBV5-5 to TRBJ1-1; a weak D match, TRBD1 (6 bases). Trimming removed 1 base at V and 0 bases at J, with 7 bases between. The CDR3 extends over 14 amino acids. Germline assignment: CDR1 SGHKS and CDR2 YYEKEE (reference sequence). The DNA of the CDR3 is TGTGCCAGCAGCTTGCAGGGGATGAACACTGAAGCTTTCTTT. Protein: CASSLQGMNTEAFF. Filled out from reference TRBV5-5 and TRBJ1-1, the complete variable domain reads DAGVTQSPTHLIKTRGQQVTLRCSPISGHKSVSWYQQVLGQGPQFIFQYYEKEERGRGNFPDRFSARQFPNYSSELNVNALLLGDSALYLCASSLQGMNTEAFFGQGTRLTVV.

This clone has just one count. The chain joins TRBV5-6 to TRBJ2-7; TRBD2 agrees at 10 bases. The CDR3 has 18 residues. Germline V gene sequence: CDR1 SGHDT, CDR2 YYEEEE. V shed 1 base and J 5 bases; nucleotides not matched to a gene: 15. The CDR3 sequence is CASSLYPSGGAESDEQYF. The CDR3 DNA reads TGTGCCAGCAGCTTGTACCCGAGCGGGGGGGCCGAATCAGACGAGCAGTACTTC.

The V call is TRBV18, the J call TRBJ1-1; the match to TRBD1 covers 7 bases. This CDR3 contains 15 residues. The germline V gene has CDR1 KGHSH and CDR2 LQKENI. V lost 1 base and J lost 1; bases outside the gene matches: 3. CDR3 loop: CASSPQTGENTEAFF. CDR3 coding DNA: TGTGCCAGCTCACCACAAACAGGGGAGAACACTGAAGCTTTCTTT.

The chain links TRBV11-3 to TRBJ2-7; 10 bases line up with TRBD1. With V trimmed by 5 bases and J by 5 bases, 3 bases remained unmatched. The CDR3 consists of 13 residues. Per the germline V gene, CDR1 is SGHNT and CDR2 is YENEEA. The CDR3 protein is CASSPGQGDEQYF. The DNA of the CDR3 is TGTGCCAGCAGCCCAGGACAGGGGGACGAGCAGTACTTC.

The rearrangement uses TRBV19 and TRBJ2-7, with D unclear. This CDR3 is 16 amino acids long. Germline CDR1 is LNHDA and CDR2 is SQIVND (reference sequence). V gave up 3 bases and J gave up 0 bases, with 15 bases separating them. DNA of the CDR3: TGTGCCAGTAGTATTCATTCTACTTCAAGCTCCTACGAGCAGTACTTC. Its protein is CASSIHSTSSSYEQYF.